This is a list of T cell receptor beta chains from one sample in a study of technical replicates of blood from a few donors. The table came from immunoSEQ multiplex PCR; TCRdb's copy has only in-frame clones and leaves some out. The repertoire holds approximately 73,000 clones, with about 92% as singletons. Sequences were obtained from T cells isolated from PBMCs. All receptors derive from a human donor in good health. Each CDR3 is given without its conserved first and last residue. Size tells how often a clone was seen (once, few, many) or the class of an expanded clone, and some rows leave it out.

V gene: TRBV18; clone size: few; CDR3 protein: ASSPWDREMNTEAF
V gene: TRBV7-3; clone size: .; CDR3 protein: ASSSLTSGLAKNIQY
V gene: TRBV29-1; clone size: once; CDR3 protein: SVSQGPGGANVLT
V gene: TRBV4-2; clone size: .; CDR3 protein: ASSQGRAEAF
V gene: TRBV4-1; clone size: .; CDR3 protein: ASSQEPGLDSYEQY
V gene: TRBV27; clone size: .; CDR3 protein: ASSLSVAAYEQY
V gene: TRBV6-1; clone size: .; CDR3 protein: ASKVVLSYEQY
V gene: TRBV7-9; clone size: .; CDR3 protein: ASSLRGSYNEQF
V gene: TRBV5-1; clone size: .; CDR3 protein: ASSLSMGARYEQY
V gene: TRBV29-1; clone size: .; CDR3 protein: SLSRGRTEAF
V gene: TRBV9; clone size: .; CDR3 protein: ASSPPGGANTGELF
V gene: TRBV2; clone size: .; CDR3 protein: ASRDDRAYEQY
V gene: TRBV9; clone size: .; CDR3 protein: ASSVLGGWETQY
V gene: TRBV7-6; clone size: .; CDR3 protein: ASSSGTPNTEAF
V gene: TRBV5-1; clone size: .; CDR3 protein: ASTQVISGANVLT
V gene: TRBV5-1; clone size: .; CDR3 protein: ASRTQPSDYEQY
V gene: TRBV2; clone size: .; CDR3 protein: ASSEGRETYNEQF
V gene: TRBV6-6; clone size: .; CDR3 protein: ASSQRGGNEQF
V gene: TRBV9; clone size: .; CDR3 protein: ASSVGLGTVSGNTIY
V gene: TRBV27; clone size: .; CDR3 protein: ASSLTGGNQPQH
V gene: TRBV11-2; clone size: .; CDR3 protein: ASSVPWAPLEQY
V gene: TRBV7-9; clone size: .; CDR3 protein: ASSRQGYRNTIY
V gene: TRBV5-5; clone size: .; CDR3 protein: ASSHLDSQATNEKLF